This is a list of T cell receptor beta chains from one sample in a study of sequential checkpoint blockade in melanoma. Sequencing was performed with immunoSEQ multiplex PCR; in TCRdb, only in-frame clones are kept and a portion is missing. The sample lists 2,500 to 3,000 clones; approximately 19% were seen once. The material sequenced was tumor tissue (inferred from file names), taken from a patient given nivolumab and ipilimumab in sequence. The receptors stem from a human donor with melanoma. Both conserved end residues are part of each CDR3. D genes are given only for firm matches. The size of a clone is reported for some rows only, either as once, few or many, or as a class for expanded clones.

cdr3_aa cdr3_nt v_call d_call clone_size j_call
CASSFKGGNYGYTF TGCGCCAGCAGTTTCAAGGGGGGAAACTATGGCTACACCTTC TRBV5-1 NA NA TRBJ1-2
CASSAGLAGDQETQYF TGTGCCAGCAGCGCGGGACTAGCGGGGGACCAAGAGACCCAGTACTTC TRBV11-3 TRBD2 medium-sized TRBJ2-5
CASSYTCLSRPTQQYF TGTGCCAGCAGTTATACCTGCCTAAGCCGCCCGACACAGCAGTACTTC TRBV6-8 NA NA TRBJ2-7
CASSLRLPLAGSGVGELFF TGTGCCAGCAGCTTACGTTTACCCCTAGCGGGGAGCGGGGTCGGGGAGCTGTTTTTT TRBV11-3 TRBD2 medium-sized TRBJ2-2
CATKLLTGAGELFF TGTGCCACCAAGCTACTCACAGGGGCCGGGGAGCTGTTTTTT TRBV12-2 NA medium-sized TRBJ2-2
CASSLGQLGPQVEAFF TGTGCCAGCAGCTTGGGGCAGCTGGGCCCTCAAGTTGAAGCTTTCTTT TRBV11-3 NA medium-sized TRBJ1-1
CASSPPASLSTDTQYF TGTGCCAGCTCACCACCCGCTAGCTTATCCACAGATACGCAGTATTTT TRBV18 NA few TRBJ2-3
CASSTIRDPRSYEQYF TGTGCCAGCAGCACTATCCGGGACCCTCGCTCCTACGAGCAGTACTTC TRBV11-3 NA few TRBJ2-7
CASSRDREAFF TGTGCCAGCAGCCGGGACAGAGAAGCTTTCTTT TRBV14 TRBD1 few TRBJ1-1
CASSLGGFSDTQYF TGTGCCAGCAGTCTAGGGGGCTTCTCAGATACGCAGTATTTT TRBV6-8 TRBD1 few TRBJ2-3
CASKISGQGNEKLFF TGTGCCAGCAAAATTTCGGGACAGGGAAATGAAAAACTGTTTTTT TRBV6-8 TRBD1 NA TRBJ1-4
CASSFNIAPSGNTIYF TGTGCCAGCAGTTTTAATATAGCCCCCTCTGGAAACACCATATATTTT TRBV28 NA few TRBJ1-3
CASNLSGTGKTEAFF TGTGCCAGCAACCTCTCCGGGACAGGGAAGACTGAAGCTTTCTTT TRBV28 TRBD1 few TRBJ1-1
CASSLGLAGGVGTQYF TGTGCCAGCAGTTTAGGGCTAGCGGGGGGGGTCGGGACCCAGTACTTC TRBV28 TRBD2 few TRBJ2-5
CASSSWDTEAFF TGTGCCAGCAGCTCGTGGGACACTGAAGCTTTCTTT TRBV6-8 NA NA TRBJ1-1
CASTDPLQGPNQPQHF TGTGCCAGCACCGACCCTTTGCAGGGCCCAAACCAGCCCCAGCATTTT TRBV6-8 NA medium-sized TRBJ1-5
CASSSSMGTGELFF TGTGCCAGCAGCTCCTCTATGGGGACCGGGGAGCTGTTTTTT TRBV11-3 NA many TRBJ2-2
CASSPWGQTSNQPQHF TGTGCCAGCAGCCCCTGGGGGCAGACTTCAAATCAGCCCCAGCATTTT TRBV11-3 NA medium-sized TRBJ1-5
CASTLLQERSPLHF TGTGCCAGCACGCTTTTGCAAGAACGTTCACCCCTCCACTTT TRBV6-8 NA NA TRBJ1-6
CASSLWQGDGGELFF TGTGCCAGCAGCTTATGGCAGGGGGACGGCGGGGAGCTGTTTTTT TRBV11-3 TRBD1 NA TRBJ2-2
CASSFMGNQPQHF TGTGCCAGCAGCTTCATGGGCAATCAGCCCCAGCATTTT TRBV7-2 NA many TRBJ1-5
CASSLVAGGNSPLHF TGTGCCAGCAGCTTAGTTGCAGGGGGTAATTCACCCCTCCACTTT TRBV11-3 TRBD1 many TRBJ1-6
CAIGRGANEKLFF TGTGCCATCGGGAGGGGGGCTAATGAAAAACTGTTTTTT TRBV6-8 NA large TRBJ1-4
CASSPYGGPSYEQYF TGTGCCAGCAGTCCGTACGGGGGACCGTCCTACGAGCAGTACTTC TRBV7-6 NA many TRBJ2-7
CASSSLGRSTDTQYF TGTGCCAGCAGCTCACTCGGAAGGAGCACAGATACGCAGTATTTT TRBV11-3 NA medium-sized TRBJ2-3
CASSEGPRGSPLHF TGTGCCAGCAGTGAAGGACCACGGGGTTCACCCCTCCACTTT TRBV9 NA many TRBJ1-6